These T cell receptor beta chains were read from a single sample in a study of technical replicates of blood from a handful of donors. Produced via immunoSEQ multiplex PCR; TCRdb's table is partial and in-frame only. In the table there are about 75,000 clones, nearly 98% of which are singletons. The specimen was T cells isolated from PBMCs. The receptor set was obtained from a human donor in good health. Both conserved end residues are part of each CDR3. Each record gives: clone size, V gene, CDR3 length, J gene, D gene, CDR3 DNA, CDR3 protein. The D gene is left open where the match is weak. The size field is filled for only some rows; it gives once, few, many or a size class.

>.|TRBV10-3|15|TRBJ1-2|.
TGTGCCATCAGAGCCGCCACCTCGGCTAACTATGGCTACACCTTC
CAIRAATSANYGYTF
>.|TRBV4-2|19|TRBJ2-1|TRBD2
TGTGCCAGCAGCCAAGATGGGCGGACTAGCGGGAGGGCCTACAATGAGCAGTTCTTC
CASSQDGRTSGRAYNEQFF
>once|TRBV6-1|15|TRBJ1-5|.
TGTGCCAGCTGGCGAGGGTTCGATAGCAATCAGCCCCAGCATTTT
CASWRGFDSNQPQHF
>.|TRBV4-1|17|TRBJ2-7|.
TGCGCCAGCAGCCAAGGGATGGCCGGGACTGCTGCCTACGAGCAGTACTTC
CASSQGMAGTAAYEQYF
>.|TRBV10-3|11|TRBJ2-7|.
TGTGCCATCAGCCCAGGATACGAGCAGTACTTC
CAISPGYEQYF
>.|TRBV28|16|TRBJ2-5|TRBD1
TGTGCCAGCAGTTTACGGAGAACCAGGGGGCTAGAGACCCAGTACTTC
CASSLRRTRGLETQYF
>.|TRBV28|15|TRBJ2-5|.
TGTGCCAGCTTGTCGTGGAGTATAGGCCAAGAGACCCAGTACTTC
CASLSWSIGQETQYF
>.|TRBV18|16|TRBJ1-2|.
TGTGCCAGCTCACCAAGAACTAGTCGGCTGAACTATGGCTACACCTTC
CASSPRTSRLNYGYTF
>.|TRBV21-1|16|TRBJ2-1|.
TGTGCCAGCAGACGCCGATCATCTAGCGGGATCGATGAGCAGTTCTTC
CASRRRSSSGIDEQFF
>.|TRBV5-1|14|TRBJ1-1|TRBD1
TGCGCCAGCAGCCCGGGACAGATGAACACTGAAGCTTTCTTT
CASSPGQMNTEAFF
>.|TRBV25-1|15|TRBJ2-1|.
TGTGCCAGCAGCGCGCCGGAGCGGTTTGATAATGAGCAGTTCTTC
CASSAPERFDNEQFF
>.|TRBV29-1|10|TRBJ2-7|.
TGCAGCGTTAAAAGTCCGGAGCTTTACTTC
CSVKSPELYF
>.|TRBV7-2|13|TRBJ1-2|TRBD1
TGTGCCAGCAGCTCGACGACAGGGGCTGGCTACACCTTC
CASSSTTGAGYTF
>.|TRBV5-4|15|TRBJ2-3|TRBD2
TGTGCCAGCAGCCCGCTAGCGGGGGGTCCAGATACGCAGTATTTT
CASSPLAGGPDTQYF
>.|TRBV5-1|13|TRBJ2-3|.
TGCGCCAGCAGCTCAGGGATTAGAGATACGCAGTATTTT
CASSSGIRDTQYF
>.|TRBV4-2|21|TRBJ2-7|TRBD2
TGTGCCAGCAGCCAACCTAACTATAAACCTCTAGCGGGGCCTCAGGGCTACGAGCAGTACTTC
CASSQPNYKPLAGPQGYEQYF
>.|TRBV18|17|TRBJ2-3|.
TGTGCCAGCTCACGTCAGACCACTAGCATAAGCACAGATACGCAGTATTTT
CASSRQTTSISTDTQYF
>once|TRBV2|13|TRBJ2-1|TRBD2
TGTGCCAGCCTAGCGGGAGATACCAATGAGCAGTTCTTC
CASLAGDTNEQFF
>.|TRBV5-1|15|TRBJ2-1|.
TGCGCCAGCAGCGAGGGGGAGAGCTCCTACAATGAGCAGTTCTTC
CASSEGESSYNEQFF
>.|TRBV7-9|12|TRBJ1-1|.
TGTGCCAGCAGCTTAAACTACGGGAAAGCTTTCTTT
CASSLNYGKAFF
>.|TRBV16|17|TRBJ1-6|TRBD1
TGTGCCAGCAGCCGAAAATATTCCGGGACAGCTAATTCACCCCTCCACTTT
CASSRKYSGTANSPLHF
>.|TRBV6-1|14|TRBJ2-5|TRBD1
TGTGCCAGCAAGGCCAGGGGGATTTTGGAGACCCAGTACTTC
CASKARGILETQYF
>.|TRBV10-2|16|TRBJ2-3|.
TGCGCCAGCAGTGAGTCCTACAGAGCTTTCACAGATACGCAGTATTTT
CASSESYRAFTDTQYF
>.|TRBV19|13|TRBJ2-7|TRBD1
TGTGCCTTCCTAACTGGGGGACAGTACGAGCAGTACTTC
CAFLTGGQYEQYF
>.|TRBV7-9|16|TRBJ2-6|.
TGTGCCAGCAGCTTTGTAGGGGCAGCTGGGGCCAACGTCCTGACTTTC
CASSFVGAAGANVLTF
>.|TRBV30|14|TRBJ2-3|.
TGTGCCTGGAGTGCTGGGACACAAACAGATACGCAGTATTTT
CAWSAGTQTDTQYF
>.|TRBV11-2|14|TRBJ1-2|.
TGTGCCAGCAGCTTGGACAGAGCTAACTATGGCTACACCTTC
CASSLDRANYGYTF
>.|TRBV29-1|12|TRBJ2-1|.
TGCAGCGTTGAGGAGACTAGTAATGAGCAGTTCTTC
CSVEETSNEQFF